Listed below are T cell receptor beta chains from one sample, sequenced in a study of beta chain features in type 1 diabetes. The assay was immunoSEQ multiplex PCR, and TCRdb's table has in-frame clones only and misses some. The table lists 150,000 or so clones, about 63% of them singletons, with about 0.1% in the top ten. Input material: naive CD4+ T cells from blood. The source is a man aged 25-45 years with type 1 diabetes. Each CDR3 is given with its conserved first and last residue. The D gene is left open where the match is weak. Part of the rows lack a size; the others show once, few, many or a class for expanded clones.

>TRBJ2-3|NA|TRBV7-8|NA
TGTGCCAGCAGCTCCACAGATACGCAGTATTTT
CASSSTDTQYF
>TRBJ2-4|NA|TRBV25-1|few
TGTGCCAGCAGTGAATCAGCCAAAAACATTCAGTACTTC
CASSESAKNIQYF
>TRBJ2-1|TRBD1|TRBV4-3|NA
TGCGCCAGCAGCCAAAGCGGGTCCCAGGGGGCAGGGTCCTACAATGAGCAGTTCTTC
CASSQSGSQGAGSYNEQFF
>TRBJ2-5|NA|TRBV7-2|NA
TGTGCCAGCGGAATAAAGACCCAGTACTTC
CASGIKTQYF
>TRBJ2-3|NA|TRBV2|NA
TGTGCCAGCAGTGTGACAGACCGGGATACGCAGTATTTT
CASSVTDRDTQYF
>TRBJ2-7|NA|TRBV15|NA
TGTGCCACCAGCAGAGGGGGGGCCCCCTTCAACGAGCAGTACTTC
CATSRGGAPFNEQYF
>TRBJ2-7|TRBD1|TRBV28|NA
TGTGCCAGCAGTTCCGGGACAGGGTGGTACGAGCAGTACTTC
CASSSGTGWYEQYF
>TRBJ2-7|NA|TRBV6-5|few
TGTGCCAGCAGTTACTCCCAGGGGAGCTACGAGCAGTACTTC
CASSYSQGSYEQYF
>TRBJ1-2|TRBD1|TRBV11-2|NA
TGTGCCAGCAGCTTAGTGTCACAGGGGGACATCGGTTACACCTTC
CASSLVSQGDIGYTF
>TRBJ1-1|NA|TRBV21-1|few
TGTGCCAGCAGCAAGCCTTTCTTT
CASSKPFF
>TRBJ2-3|TRBD2|TRBV5-4|few
TGTGCCAGCAACCCCCTTACGGGGGGGCGAGGAGATACGCAGTATTTT
CASNPLTGGRGDTQYF
>TRBJ2-3|NA|TRBV29-1|NA
TGCAGCGCGGGACACCGCACAGATACGCAGTATTTT
CSAGHRTDTQYF
>TRBJ2-5|NA|TRBV7-2|NA
TGTGCCAGCAGCTTAGCGGGGCATGCAGGAGAGACCCAGTACTTC
CASSLAGHAGETQYF
>TRBJ2-1|TRBD2|TRBV27|NA
TGTGCCAGCAGCCCGTGGAGGGAGCTAAGCGGGGGGGCCAATGAGCAGTTCTTC
CASSPWRELSGGANEQFF
>TRBJ2-7|TRBD1|TRBV30|few
TGTGCCTGGAGTCCATGGACAGGGAGTTACGAGCAGTACTTC
CAWSPWTGSYEQYF
>TRBJ2-5|NA|TRBV29-1|few
TGCAGCGTCACCGGGAACCAAGAGACCCAGTACTTC
CSVTGNQETQYF
>TRBJ2-1|NA|TRBV6-5|NA
TGTGCCAGCAGGCCACAGGGTGGAAATGAGCAGTTCTTC
CASRPQGGNEQFF
>TRBJ2-5|NA|TRBV19|NA
TGTGCCAGTAGGCGGACTACCCAAGAGACCCAGTACTTC
CASRRTTQETQYF
>TRBJ2-2|NA|TRBV7-9|NA
TGTGCCAGCAGCTTAGCGCATGGCCTGGACACCGGGGAGCTGTTTTTT
CASSLAHGLDTGELFF
>TRBJ2-2|NA|TRBV5-1|NA
TGCGCCAGCAGCTGGGGACGGGTTAACACCGGGGAGCTGTTTTTT
CASSWGRVNTGELFF
>TRBJ1-4|NA|TRBV19|NA
TGTGCCAGTACTCAGGCCGCAACTAATGAAAAACTGTTTTTT
CASTQAATNEKLFF
>TRBJ1-6|TRBD1|TRBV29-1|NA
TGCAGCGTTCGGGACAGGGGGCTATCACCCCTCCACTTT
CSVRDRGLSPLHF
>TRBJ1-1|NA|TRBV27|NA
TGTGCCAGCAGTTTTAAGGGAAACACTGAAGCTTTCTTT
CASSFKGNTEAFF
>TRBJ1-6|TRBD1|TRBV9|NA
TGTGCCAGCAGCGTAGGGGACAGGGGTAAAGGCAATTCACCCCTCCACTTT
CASSVGDRGKGNSPLHF
>TRBJ1-2|NA|TRBV19|NA
TGTGCCAGTAGTCAAGGGACGTATGGCTACACCTTC
CASSQGTYGYTF
>TRBJ2-7|TRBD1|TRBV9|once
TGTGCCAGCAGCGCCGGGCAGGGGGCGCGGGAGCAGTACTTC
CASSAGQGAREQYF